Reported below is one TCR beta chain. Its antigen is not identified. The donors formed part of the approximately 120-subject validation cohort, distinct from the roughly 670-subject first cohort. CDR3 length: 13 residues. Trimming took 5 bases from V and 3 from J; bases not matched to a gene: 3. CDR1 and CDR2 from the germline V gene are MDHEN and SYDVKM. Assay: immunoSEQ multiplex PCR; the TCRdb copy retains only in-frame clones and omits some. The repertoire holds tens of thousands of clones, with more than 70% as singletons. This sample stems from a study of cytomegalovirus exposure and HLA in healthy donors. The study, taken as a whole, reports: The classifier, whose performance was assessed in both the original and validation cohorts, reportedly diagnosed cytomegalovirus status with high specificity and sensitivity.

The clonotype comes from a woman aged 18-29 years in good health and CMV-seropositive. Sequenced input: PBMCs. The V gene is TRBV28, the J gene TRBJ2-7; TRBD1 matches 8 bases. As DNA, the CDR3 is TGTGCCAGCAGTCCAGGGGGCAGCTACGAGCAGTACTTC. Translating gives CASSPGGSYEQYF.